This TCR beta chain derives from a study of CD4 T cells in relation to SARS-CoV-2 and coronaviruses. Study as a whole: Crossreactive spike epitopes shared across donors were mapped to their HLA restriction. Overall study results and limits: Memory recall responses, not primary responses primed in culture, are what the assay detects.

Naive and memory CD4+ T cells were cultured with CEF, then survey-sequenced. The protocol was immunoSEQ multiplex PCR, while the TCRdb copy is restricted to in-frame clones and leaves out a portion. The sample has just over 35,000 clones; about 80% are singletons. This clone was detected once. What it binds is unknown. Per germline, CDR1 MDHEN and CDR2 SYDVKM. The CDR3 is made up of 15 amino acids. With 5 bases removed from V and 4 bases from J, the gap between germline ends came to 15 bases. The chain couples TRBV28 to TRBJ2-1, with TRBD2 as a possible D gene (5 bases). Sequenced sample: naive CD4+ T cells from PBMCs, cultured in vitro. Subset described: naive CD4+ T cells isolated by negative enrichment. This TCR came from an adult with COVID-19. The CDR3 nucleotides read TGTGCCAGCAGTCTACAACTAGTTCTATACAATGAGCAGTTCTTC. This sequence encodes CASSLQLVLYNEQFF.